Listed below are T cell receptor beta chains from one sample, sequenced in a study of blood T cell repertoires in COVID-19. Sequenced by immunoSEQ multiplex PCR; TCRdb stores in-frame clones only, minus some. The table shows a few hundred thousand clones, with 88% occurring only once. Sample: PBMCs or T cells enriched from blood (not recorded which). The source of these receptors is a woman aged 60 to 75 in a cohort exposed to, infected with or recovered from COVID-19 (not recorded which). CDR3s leave out the opening cysteine and the closing phenylalanine or tryptophan. The order of the fields is J gene, V gene, CDR3 protein.

>TRBJ2-1|TRBV7-2
ASSSEAGVIYNEQF
>TRBJ1-1|TRBV13
ASSPPTHRAEAF
>TRBJ2-7|TRBV29-1
SVEGHSEQY
>TRBJ2-6|TRBV28
ASSRGSGANVLT
>TRBJ2-2|TRBV11-3
ASSSIPTSGIGTGELF
>TRBJ2-1|TRBV14
ASSRFSGSYNEQF
>TRBJ2-1|TRBV20-1
SASLAGEQF
>TRBJ1-2|TRBV19
ASSVGTGRVIGGYT
>TRBJ1-3|TRBV28
ASSSSPSGNTIY
>TRBJ2-3|TRBV30
AWSVSGVSTDTQY
>TRBJ1-1|TRBV18
ASSPLREAEAF
>TRBJ2-7|TRBV27
ASSLGSGSVYEQY
>TRBJ2-1|TRBV4-2
ASSQVGRQQMGYNEQF
>TRBJ2-3|TRBV7-6
ASSTALRLAGGMSTDTQY
>TRBJ2-1|TRBV2
ASNKGGYNEQF
>TRBJ2-1|TRBV20-1
SASKSGVYNEQF
>TRBJ1-4|TRBV6-5
ASRGTVANEKLF
>TRBJ2-3|TRBV19
ATRDRGREDTQY
>TRBJ2-7|TRBV3-1/TRBV3-2
ASSLLYEQY
>TRBJ2-3|TRBV13
ASRLGVFLAGGPRTDTQY
>TRBJ1-1|TRBV4-1
ASSQDHFEAVTEAF
>TRBJ2-2|TRBV10-1
ASSERGGNTGELF
>TRBJ2-7|TRBV2
ASRPGQGAYEQY
>TRBJ2-7|TRBV10-2
ASSEPEDGFYEQY
>TRBJ1-4|TRBV27
ASSRTGTRVTNEKLF
>TRBJ1-5|TRBV6-5
ASYYGYSNQPQH
>TRBJ2-7|TRBV5-5
ASSQPGSYEQY
>TRBJ2-7|TRBV9
ASSGREGLAGFYEQY
>TRBJ1-3|TRBV5-6
ASSSTGRLSGNTIY
>TRBJ2-5|TRBV24-1
ATSEGDRGRRETQY